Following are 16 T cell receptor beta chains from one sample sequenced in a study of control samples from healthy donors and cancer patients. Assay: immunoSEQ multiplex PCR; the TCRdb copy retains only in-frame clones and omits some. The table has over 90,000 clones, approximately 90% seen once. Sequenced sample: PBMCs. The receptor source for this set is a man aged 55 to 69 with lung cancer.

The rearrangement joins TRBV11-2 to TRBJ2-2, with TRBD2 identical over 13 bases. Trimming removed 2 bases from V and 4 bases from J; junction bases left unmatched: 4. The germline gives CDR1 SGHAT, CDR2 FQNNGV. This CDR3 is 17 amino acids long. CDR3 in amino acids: CASSLTSGGAVTGELFF. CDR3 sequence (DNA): TGTGCCAGCAGCTTAACTAGCGGGGGGGCCGTCACCGGGGAGCTGTTTTTT.

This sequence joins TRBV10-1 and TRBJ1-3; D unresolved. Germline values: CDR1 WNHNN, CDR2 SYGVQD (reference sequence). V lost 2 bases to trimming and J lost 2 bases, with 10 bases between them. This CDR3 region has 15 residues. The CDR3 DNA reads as TGCGCCAGCAGTGAGGACATTGATCCTGGAAACACCATATATTTT. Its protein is CASSEDIDPGNTIYF.

CDR3 DNA sequence: TGTGCCAGCAGCCCTCAACCCCGGGACTATGGCTACACCTTC. This gives the protein CASSPQPRDYGYTF. This chain connects TRBV7-3 to TRBJ1-2, with D hard to call. Between the trimmed V and J ends, which lost 5 bases and 3 bases, there was a span of 13 bases. CDR1 is SGHTA and CDR2 is FQGTGA in the germline V gene. There are 14 residues in the CDR3.

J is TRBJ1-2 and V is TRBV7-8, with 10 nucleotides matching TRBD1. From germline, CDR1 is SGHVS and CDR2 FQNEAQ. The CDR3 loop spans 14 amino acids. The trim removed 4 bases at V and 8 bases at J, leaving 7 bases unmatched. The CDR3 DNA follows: TGTGCCAGCAGCTCATCGACAGGGGGCACGGGCTACACCTTC. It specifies CASSSSTGGTGYTF.

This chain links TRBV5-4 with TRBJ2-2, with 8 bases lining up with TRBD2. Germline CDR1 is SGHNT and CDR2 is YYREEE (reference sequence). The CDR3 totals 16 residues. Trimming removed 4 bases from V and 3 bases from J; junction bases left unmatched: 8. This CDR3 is CASSPAAGEYTGELFF. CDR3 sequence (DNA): TGTGCCAGCAGCCCCGCAGCGGGGGAGTACACCGGGGAGCTGTTTTTT.

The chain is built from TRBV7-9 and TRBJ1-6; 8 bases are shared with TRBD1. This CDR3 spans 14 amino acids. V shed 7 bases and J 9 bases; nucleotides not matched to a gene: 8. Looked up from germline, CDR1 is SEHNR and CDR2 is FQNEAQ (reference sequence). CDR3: CASTQGALFSPLHF. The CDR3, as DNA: TGTGCCAGCACCCAGGGGGCTCTTTTTTCACCCCTCCACTTT.

The CDR3 reads CAWSAPLTGGVRREKLFF. The CDR3 nucleotides read TGTGCCTGGAGTGCCCCCTTGACAGGGGGCGTAAGAAGGGAAAAACTGTTTTTT. This chain connects TRBV30 to TRBJ1-4, with 10 bases identical to TRBD1. CDR1 is GTSNPN and CDR2 is SVGIG in the germline V gene (reference sequence). The V and J ends lost 1 base and 8 bases, in that order; junction bases with no gene match: 16. The CDR3 is 18 residues long.

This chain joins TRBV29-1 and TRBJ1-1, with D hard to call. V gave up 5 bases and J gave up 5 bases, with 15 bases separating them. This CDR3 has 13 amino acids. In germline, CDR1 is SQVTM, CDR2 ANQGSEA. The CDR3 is CSVRASEDTEAFF. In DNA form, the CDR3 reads TGCAGCGTTCGGGCCTCGGAGGATACTGAAGCTTTCTTT.

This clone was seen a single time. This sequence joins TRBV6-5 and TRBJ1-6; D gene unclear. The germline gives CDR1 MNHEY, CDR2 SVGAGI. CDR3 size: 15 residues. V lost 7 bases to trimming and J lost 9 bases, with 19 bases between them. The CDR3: CASTTFVTGGSPLHF. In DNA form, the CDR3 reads TGTGCCAGCACCACATTTGTGACCGGCGGTTCACCCCTCCACTTT.

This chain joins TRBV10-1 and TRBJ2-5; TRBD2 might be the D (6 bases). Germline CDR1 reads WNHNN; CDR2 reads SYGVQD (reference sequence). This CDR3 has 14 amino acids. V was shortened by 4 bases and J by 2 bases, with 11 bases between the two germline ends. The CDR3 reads CASSGFGRQETQYF. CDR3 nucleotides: TGCGCCAGCAGTGGTTTTGGGAGGCAAGAGACCCAGTACTTC.

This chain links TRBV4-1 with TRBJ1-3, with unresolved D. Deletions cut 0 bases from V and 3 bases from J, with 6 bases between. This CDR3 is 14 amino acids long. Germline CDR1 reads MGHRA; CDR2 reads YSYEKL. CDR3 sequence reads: CASSQDPVGNTIYF. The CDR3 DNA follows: TGCGCCAGCAGCCAAGATCCGGTTGGAAACACCATATATTTT.

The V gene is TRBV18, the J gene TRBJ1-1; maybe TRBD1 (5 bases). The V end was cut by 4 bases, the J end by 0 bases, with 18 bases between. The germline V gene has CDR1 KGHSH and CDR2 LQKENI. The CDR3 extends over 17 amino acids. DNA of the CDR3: TGTGCCAGCTCACGAGACAGATCTGAGTGGATGAACACTGAAGCTTTCTTT. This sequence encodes CASSRDRSEWMNTEAFF.

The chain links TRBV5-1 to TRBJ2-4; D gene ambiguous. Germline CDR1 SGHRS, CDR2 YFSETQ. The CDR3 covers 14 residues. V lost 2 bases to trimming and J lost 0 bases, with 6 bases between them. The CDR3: CASSLSLAKNIQYF. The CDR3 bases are TGCGCCAGCAGCTTATCGCTAGCCAAAAACATTCAGTACTTC.

CDR3 sequence (DNA): TGTGCCTGGAACTTGGACACGGCCTCTGGAAACACCATATATTTT. It yields the protein CAWNLDTASGNTIYF. This sequence joins TRBV30 and TRBJ1-3; tentative D call: TRBD1 (5 bases). Deletions cut 4 bases from V and 0 bases from J, with 13 bases between. CDR3 size: 15 residues. Per the germline V gene, CDR1 is GTSNPN and CDR2 is SVGIG (reference sequence).

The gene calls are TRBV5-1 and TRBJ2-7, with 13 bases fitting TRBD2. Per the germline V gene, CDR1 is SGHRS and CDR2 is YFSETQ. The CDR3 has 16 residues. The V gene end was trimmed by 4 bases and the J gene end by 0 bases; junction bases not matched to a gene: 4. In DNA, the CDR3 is TGCGCCAGCAGCACCAGGACTAGCGGGAGCTCCTACGAGCAGTACTTC. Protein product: CASSTRTSGSSYEQYF.

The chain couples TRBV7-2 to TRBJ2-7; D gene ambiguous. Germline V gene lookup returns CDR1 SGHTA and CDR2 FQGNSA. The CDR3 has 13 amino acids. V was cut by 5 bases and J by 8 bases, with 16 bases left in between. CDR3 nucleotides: TGTGCCAGCAGCCTACAGTTTTACGAGCAGCAGTACTTC. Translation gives CASSLQFYEQQYF.